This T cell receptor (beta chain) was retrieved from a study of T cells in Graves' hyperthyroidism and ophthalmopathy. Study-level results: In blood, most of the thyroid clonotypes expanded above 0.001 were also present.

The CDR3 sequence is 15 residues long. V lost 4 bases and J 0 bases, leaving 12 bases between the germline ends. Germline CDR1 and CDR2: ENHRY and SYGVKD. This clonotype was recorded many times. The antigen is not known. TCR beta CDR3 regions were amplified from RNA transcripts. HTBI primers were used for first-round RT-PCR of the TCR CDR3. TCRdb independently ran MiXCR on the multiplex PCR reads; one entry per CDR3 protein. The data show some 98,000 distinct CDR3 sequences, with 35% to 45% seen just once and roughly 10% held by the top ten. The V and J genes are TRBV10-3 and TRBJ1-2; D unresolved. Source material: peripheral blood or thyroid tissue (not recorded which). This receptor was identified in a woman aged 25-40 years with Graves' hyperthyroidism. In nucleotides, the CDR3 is TGTGCCATCAGTGGGCTGAGCATTACTAACTATGGCTACACCTTC. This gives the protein CAISGLSITNYGYTF.